Below are 26 T cell receptor beta chains sequenced from a single sample in a study of blood T cell repertoires in COVID-19. This table comes from immunoSEQ multiplex PCR, and its TCRdb copy is limited to in-frame clones, with some not included. The data contain roughly 64,000 clones, 65% to 90% of them singletons. Sequenced sample: peripheral blood. These receptors all come from a man between 45 and 60 years old with active COVID-19.

This clone appeared once. V usage is TRBV7-2 and J usage is TRBJ1-5, with 7 nucleotides matching TRBD1. The CDR3 runs 15 residues. Germline V gene data show CDR1 as SGHTA and CDR2 as FQGNSA. After removal of 0 bases from V and 4 bases from J, the junction contained 3 bases not matched to a gene. Here the CDR3 reads CASSLATGVNQPQHF. CDR3 nucleotide sequence: TGTGCCAGCAGCTTAGCCACAGGGGTTAATCAGCCCCAGCATTTT. The full variable domain, its missing parts supplied by reference TRBV7-2 and TRBJ1-5, is GAGVSQSPSNKVTEKGKDVELRCDPISGHTALYWYRQSLGQGLEFLIYFQGNSAPDKSGLPSDRFSAERTGGSVSTLTIQRTQQEDSAVYLCASSLATGVNQPQHFGDGTRLSIL.

This chain joins TRBV5-5 and TRBJ1-5; D possibly corresponds to TRBD1 (6 bases). CDR1 is SGHKS, CDR2 YYEKEE, per germline (reference sequence). The CDR3 extends over 15 amino acids. V dropped 7 bases and J dropped 6 bases, with 20 bases sitting between them. CDR3 sequence (DNA): TGTGCCAGCGCTACCAATCCAGGGGAGGGTCAGCCCCAGCATTTT. This translates into CASATNPGEGQPQHF.

This rearrangement joins TRBV5-5 to TRBJ2-5, with a tentative D call TRBD2 (5 bases). The CDR3 runs to 16 residues. The germline V gene encodes CDR1 SGHKS and CDR2 YYEKEE (reference sequence). V shed 0 bases and J shed 5 bases, with 17 bases lying between them. CDR3: CASSLADLRRVETQYF. CDR3 coding DNA: TGTGCCAGCAGCTTGGCCGACCTCCGGCGGGTGGAGACCCAGTACTTC. The entire variable domain, with the rest obtained from reference TRBV5-5 and TRBJ2-5, is as follows: DAGVTQSPTHLIKTRGQQVTLRCSPISGHKSVSWYQQVLGQGPQFIFQYYEKEERGRGNFPDRFSARQFPNYSSELNVNALLLGDSALYLCASSLADLRRVETQYFGPGTRLLVL.

The genes are TRBV7-3 and TRBJ2-3; 7 nucleotides line up with TRBD2. CDR1 is SGHTA, CDR2 FQGTGA, per germline. The V and J ends lost 5 bases and 6 bases, in that order; junction bases with no gene match: 11. The CDR3 is 15 amino acids. Here the CDR3 reads CASSPTSDPGDTQYF. CDR3 coding DNA: TGTGCCAGCAGCCCCACTAGCGACCCCGGGGATACGCAGTATTTT.

This rearrangement joins TRBV11-3 to TRBJ2-3, with D possibly matching TRBD2 (5 bases). V lost 5 bases, J lost 1 base, and 13 bases lay in between. The germline V gene has CDR1 SGHNT and CDR2 YENEEA. This CDR3 contains 15 residues. The CDR3 spells CASSLNGLRTDTQYF. The CDR3 DNA reads TGTGCCAGCAGCCTAAACGGACTCCGCACAGATACGCAGTATTTT.

V and J are TRBV6-7 and TRBJ2-7, with 8 bases fitting TRBD2. TRBV6-7 is an ORF for which the function is uncertain. V was clipped by 4 bases and J by 3 bases; unmatched bases: 14. The CDR3 has 17 amino acids. CDR3 region: CASSSISQERGHYEQYF. CDR3 DNA sequence: TGTGCCAGCAGTTCTATATCCCAGGAGCGGGGGCACTACGAGCAGTACTTC.

The chain uses TRBV11-2 and TRBJ2-7, with D tentatively TRBD2 (6 bases). Trimming removed 4 bases at V and 0 bases at J, with 19 bases between. CDR3 size: 17 residues. Germline V gene data show CDR1 as SGHAT and CDR2 as FQNNGV. CDR3 sequence reads: CASSSLRGRRSSYEQYF. CDR3 in DNA: TGTGCCAGCAGCTCCCTGCGGGGCAGGCGAAGCTCCTACGAGCAGTACTTC. Looking up the rest from reference TRBV11-2 and TRBJ2-7 gives the full variable domain: EAGVAQSPRYKIIEKRQSVAFWCNPISGHATLYWYQQILGQGPKLLIQFQNNGVVDDSQLPKDRFSAERLKGVDSTLKIQPAKLEDSAVYLCASSSLRGRRSSYEQYFGPGTRLTVT.

The chain recombines TRBV19 with TRBJ2-7; perhaps TRBD2 as D (6 bases). The CDR3 is made up of 14 amino acids. The V gene lost 5 bases and the J gene lost 2 bases, with 13 bases spanning the gap. CDR1 and CDR2 from the germline V gene are LNHDA and SQIVND (reference sequence). The CDR3: CASSFGGGAYEQYF. As DNA, the CDR3 is TGTGCCAGTAGTTTTGGGGGAGGTGCCTACGAGCAGTACTTC.

The chain has TRBV18 and TRBJ2-7, with a possible D match to TRBD2 (6 bases). The CDR3 runs 15 residues. Germline V gives CDR1 KGHSH, CDR2 LQKENI. Trimming shortened V by 3 bases and J by 3 bases, and 15 bases separated the two germline ends. Written as DNA, the CDR3 is TGTGCCAGCTCACCGGGAAGGGCGGAGGGCTACGAGCAGTACTTC. Translating it yields CASSPGRAEGYEQYF.

The J gene is TRBJ1-1, the V gene TRBV5-1, with D perhaps TRBD1 (6 bases). Germline values: CDR1 SGHRS, CDR2 YFSETQ. The CDR3 is 14 amino acids. Trimming took 0 bases from V and 1 from J, leaving 7 bases between them. CDR3 bases: TGCGCCAGCAGCTTGGAGGGACAGAACACTGAAGCTTTCTTT. This sequence encodes CASSLEGQNTEAFF.

This chain uses TRBV28 with TRBJ1-2; 7 bases are a match to TRBD1. Trimming at V came to 7 bases and at J to 7 bases, leaving 12 bases not matched to a gene. Germline lookup yields CDR1 MDHEN and CDR2 SYDVKM. The CDR3 totals 14 residues. CDR3 sequence (DNA): TGTGCCAGCAAAATACTTACCTCAGGGGGTGGCTACACCTTC. Its translation: CASKILTSGGGYTF.

This rearrangement joins TRBV29-1 to TRBJ2-7; 7 positions agree with TRBD2. The CDR3 sequence is 13 residues long. The germline gives CDR1 SQVTM, CDR2 ANQGSEA. V lost 6 bases to trimming and J lost 2 bases; unmatched junction nucleotides: 7. CDR3 sequence: CSVRGRVAYEQYF. The CDR3 nucleotides read TGCAGCGTCCGAGGGAGGGTGGCCTACGAGCAGTACTTC.

The chain links TRBV6-5 to TRBJ2-2; D unclear. Germline V gene lookup returns CDR1 MNHEY and CDR2 SVGAGI. V lost 6 bases and J 2 bases, leaving 10 bases between the germline ends. The CDR3 runs 14 residues. In DNA, the CDR3 is TGTGCCAGCAGGCCGGAACTAAACACCGGGGAGCTGTTTTTT. This codes for CASRPELNTGELFF.

This clone was observed a few times. V usage is TRBV7-3 and J usage is TRBJ2-7; 13 nucleotides align to TRBD2. After removal of 5 bases from V and 7 bases from J, the junction contained 8 bases not matched to a gene. CDR3 length: 15 residues. The germline gives CDR1 SGHTA, CDR2 FQGTGA. The CDR3 DNA follows: TGTGCCAGCAGCGTACTAGCGGGAGGGCCGGGTGAGCAGTACTTC. Amino acids: CASSVLAGGPGEQYF.

This CDR3 is CASSPGGDPSEQYF. CDR3 bases: TGTGCCAGCAGTCCCGGGGGGGACCCCTCCGAGCAGTACTTC. The chain is built from TRBV6-5 and TRBJ2-7; 8 bases are shared with TRBD2. This CDR3 spans 14 amino acids. The J segment lost 6 bases and the V segment lost 5 bases, leaving 9 bases of the junction unmatched. Germline-derived CDR1 and CDR2 are MNHEY and SVGAGI.

This clone was observed a few times. V is TRBV10-3 and J is TRBJ1-5; no reliable D call. CDR3 length equals 12 residues. Germline CDR1 is ENHRY and CDR2 is SYGVKD. V lost 3 bases to trimming and J lost 4 bases, with 4 bases between them. The CDR3 is CAISDSNQPQHF. CDR3 nucleotides: TGTGCCATCAGTGACAGTAATCAGCCCCAGCATTTT.

The chain recombines TRBV10-1 with TRBJ1-4; 8 nucleotides align to TRBD1. After removal of 2 bases from V and 7 bases from J, the junction contained 3 bases not matched to a gene. The CDR3 is 14 residues long. The germline CDR1 and CDR2 sequences are WNHNN and SYGVQD (reference sequence). For the CDR3, the DNA is TGCGCCAGCAGTGAGGGGACAGGCTGTGAAAAACTGTTTTTT. Translating it yields CASSEGTGCEKLFF.

J is TRBJ2-5 and V is TRBV27; 9 positions match TRBD2. The CDR3 sequence is 17 residues long. CDR1 and CDR2 (germline): MNHEY, SMNVEV (reference sequence). J was trimmed by 5 bases and V by 4 bases; bases with no gene match: 14. In DNA form, the CDR3 reads TGTGCCAGCAGTTCCGGGGCGGCGGGGGGGCCTTGGGAGACCCAGTACTTC. Translation: CASSSGAAGGPWETQYF.

The chain couples TRBV7-9 to TRBJ2-5; the match to TRBD2 covers 11 bases. CDR1 and CDR2 (germline): SEHNR, FQNEAQ (reference sequence). With V trimmed by 9 bases and J by 7 bases, 16 bases remained unmatched. This CDR3 spans 16 amino acids. The CDR3 DNA reads TGTGCCAGTTGTTCCGGGACTAGCGGTACTCTTTCGACCCAGTACTTC. Translated, it gives CASCSGTSGTLSTQYF.

The chain links TRBV11-2 to TRBJ2-7; a weak D match, TRBD2 (6 bases). Germline V gene lookup returns CDR1 SGHAT and CDR2 FQNNGV. Trimming removed 2 bases at V and 2 bases at J, with 13 bases between. The CDR3 has 15 residues. Here the CDR3 DNA reads TGTGCCAGCAGCTTAATACCGGGAGAAGCCTACGAGCAGTACTTC. Its translation is CASSLIPGEAYEQYF.

The chain is built from TRBV10-3 and TRBJ2-6; D not certain. The CDR3 sequence is 17 residues long. The ends were cut back, 5 bases at V and 0 bases at J, with 14 bases in the middle. Germline CDR1 is ENHRY and CDR2 is SYGVKD. CDR3 nucleotide sequence: TGTGCCATCAGTCAGACATGGGTTTACTCTGGGGCCAACGTCCTGACTTTC. This gives the protein CAISQTWVYSGANVLTF.

The genes are TRBV27 and TRBJ2-1; 11 bases fit TRBD1. This CDR3 comprises 17 residues. The J segment lost 7 bases and the V segment lost 6 bases, leaving 14 bases of the junction unmatched. Germline CDR1 MNHEY, CDR2 SMNVEV (reference sequence). The CDR3 protein is CASSPIAGTGGMNEQFF. Here the CDR3 DNA reads TGTGCCAGCAGCCCAATCGCCGGGACAGGGGGTATGAATGAGCAGTTCTTC.

The genes are TRBV7-2 and TRBJ1-5, with D hard to call. CDR3 length: 15 amino acids. Deletions cut 2 bases from V and 9 bases from J, with 17 bases between. Germline CDR1 is SGHTA and CDR2 is FQGNSA. This CDR3 reads CASSLTGVSQSPQHF. CDR3 DNA: TGTGCCAGCAGCTTAACCGGGGTCTCGCAATCGCCCCAGCATTTT.

This clone was observed once. This chain uses TRBV7-8 with TRBJ1-5; D not resolved. Germline CDR1 and CDR2: SGHVS and FQNEAQ. CDR3 length: 16 amino acids. Trimming removed 1 base at V and 0 bases at J, with 10 bases between. CDR3 in DNA: TGTGCCAGCAGCTTAGGAGAGATGAATAGCAATCAGCCCCAGCATTTT. It specifies CASSLGEMNSNQPQHF.

This chain links TRBV5-1 with TRBJ2-5; perhaps TRBD1 as D (5 bases). Looked up from germline, CDR1 is SGHRS and CDR2 is YFSETQ. V gave up 2 bases and J gave up 4 bases, with 12 bases separating them. The CDR3 has 14 residues. The chain's CDR3 is CASSFQGSRETQYF. The CDR3 DNA follows: TGCGCCAGCAGCTTCCAGGGTTCCAGAGAGACCCAGTACTTC. The full variable domain, in which reference TRBV5-1 and TRBJ2-5 provide the parts outside the CDR3, is KAGVTQTPRYLIKTRGQQVTLSCSPISGHRSVSWYQQTPGQGLQFLFEYFSETQRNKGNFPGRFSGRQFSNSRSEMNVSTLELGDSALYLCASSFQGSRETQYFGPGTRLLVL.

The chain carries TRBV27 and TRBJ2-6; no clear D. This CDR3 has 15 residues. Trimming removed 2 bases at V and 0 bases at J, with 5 bases between. Germline V lookup: CDR1 MNHEY, CDR2 SMNVEV (reference sequence). The DNA for the CDR3 is TGTGCCAGCAGTTTAATCGGCTCTGGGGCCAACGTCCTGACTTTC. This translates into CASSLIGSGANVLTF.